This entry describes one T cell receptor beta chain. It has no known antigen specificity. The sample holds no much larger clone one base away, and base qualities are not on file. The collaborating institutions used their own protocols to collect whole blood in K2EDTA tubes. For TCRbeta analysis, collaborator samples were shipped as frozen whole blood, as isolated PBMCs, or as DNA extracted from either sample type. This record belongs to a study of blood T cell repertoires in COVID-19 (TCRdb year 2020). Regarding the research as a whole: Samples from collaborators originated in the United States, Italy and Spain and spanned both the acute and convalescent phases of COVID-19. The material from the prospective study consisted of cDNA or gDNA derived from T cells, B-cell-depleted T cells, or PBMCs. Deeply sampled blood TCRbeta repertoires from subjects exposed to, actively infected with, or recovered from COVID-19 were included in the dataset. The repertoires were released in a freely available public database meant as a resource for research on the immune response to SARS-CoV-2. The samples were drawn from the first 160 participants of the ongoing ImmuneRACE study and from 1,254 subjects provided by 6 global collaborators. The sample metadata nearly always contained a de-identified subject ID, COVID-19 status, age in years and sex. Where available, HLA class I and class II types were taken from metadata supplied by the sample provider and were not determined by assay-based typing. Broader findings and caveats from the paper: The quantity of clinical and demographic metadata differed by source and by participant and was supplied without curation.

The immunoSEQ Assay, a bias-controlled multiplex PCR, was used to amplify TCRbeta CDR3 regions from genomic DNA. In the original analysis: The number of nucleated cells in each sample was estimated from the amplification of reference gene primers within the assay. To quantify the absolute abundance of each unique TCRbeta CDR3 rearrangement, sequence reads were collapsed and filtered. For each sample, productive Simpson clonality was calculated as the square root of Simpson's diversity index across productive rearrangements. TCRdb limited this immuneACCESS table to in-frame rearrangements with V and J called. A share of clones is missing; checked studies link under half to unresolved V genes, and the rest is unexplained. That table furnishes V, J and clone size, whereas the DNA furnished D and trimming. This sample comprises tens of thousands of clones, about 88% of them detected only once. Over 8.5% of the sample is held by the ten biggest clonotypes.

From the cysteine through the phenylalanine, the CDR3 covers 13 amino acids. CDR3 DNA only is kept here, 39 bases in frame from base 1. The V end gives up 3 bases and the J end 5 bases, leaving 1 base in the junction not matched to a gene. The germline V gene (reference sequence) specifies MNHEY as CDR1 and SMNVEV as CDR2. The receptor's source is a human donor in a cohort sampled during active COVID-19. The rearranged chain carries TRBV27 and TRBJ1-2; 9 middle bases align to TRBD1. The specimen sequenced was peripheral blood. The CDR3 loop reads CASSLTGGYGYTF. The nucleotide sequence reads as follows: TGTGCCAGCAGTTTGACAGGGGGGTATGGCTACACCTTC.